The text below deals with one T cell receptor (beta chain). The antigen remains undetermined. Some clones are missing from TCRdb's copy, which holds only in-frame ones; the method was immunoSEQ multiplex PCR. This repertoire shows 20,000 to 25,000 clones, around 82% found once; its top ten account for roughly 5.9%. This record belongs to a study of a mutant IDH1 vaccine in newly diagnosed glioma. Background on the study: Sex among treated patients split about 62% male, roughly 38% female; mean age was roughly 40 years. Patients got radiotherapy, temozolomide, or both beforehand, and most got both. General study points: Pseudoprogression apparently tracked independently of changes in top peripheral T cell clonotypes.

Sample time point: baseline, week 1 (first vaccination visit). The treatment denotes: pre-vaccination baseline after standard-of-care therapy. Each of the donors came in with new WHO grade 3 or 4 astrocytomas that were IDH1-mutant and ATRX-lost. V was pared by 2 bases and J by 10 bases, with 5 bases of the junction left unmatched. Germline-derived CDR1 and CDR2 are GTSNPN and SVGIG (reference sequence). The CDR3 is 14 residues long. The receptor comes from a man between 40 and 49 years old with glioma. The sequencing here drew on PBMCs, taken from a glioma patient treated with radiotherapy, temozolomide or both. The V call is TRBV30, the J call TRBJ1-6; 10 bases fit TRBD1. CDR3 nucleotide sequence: TGTGCCTGGAGTAAGGGACAGGGGAGCTCACCCCTCCACTTT. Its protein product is CAWSKGQGSSPLHF.